The 15 T cell receptor beta chains presented below share a single source sample, sequenced in a study of blood T cell repertoires in COVID-19 (dated by TCRdb to 2020 to 2021). Library preparation was by the immunoSEQ multiplex PCR assay. This immuneACCESS table, as held by TCRdb, lists in-frame sequences with V and J called but not all clones. Of the missing ones, under half trace to an unresolved V gene in checked studies; the others have no known cause. Here the sample has roughly 67,000 clones; roughly 80% occur a single time. Of the sample, around 5.6% is held by the ten largest clones. The sequencing input was peripheral blood. These receptors all come from a woman in her sixties or seventies with acute or convalescent COVID-19.

The CDR3 protein is CASSNGAGGAETQYF. The CDR3 bases are TGCGCCAGCAGCAATGGAGCAGGGGGCGCGGAGACCCAGTACTTC. The chain is built from TRBV5-1 and TRBJ2-5; 8 bases line up with TRBD1. CDR1 is SGHRS and CDR2 is YFSETQ in the germline V gene. The CDR3 consists of 15 residues. The V gene end was trimmed by 4 bases and the J gene end by 5 bases; junction bases not matched to a gene: 10. Full variable domain (rest looked up from reference TRBV5-1 and TRBJ2-5): KAGVTQTPRYLIKTRGQQVTLSCSPISGHRSVSWYQQTPGQGLQFLFEYFSETQRNKGNFPGRFSGRQFSNSRSEMNVSTLELGDSALYLCASSNGAGGAETQYFGPGTRLLVL.

The chain combines TRBV7-6 with TRBJ2-6; TRBD2 is a possible D gene (5 bases). The V gene lost 5 bases and the J gene lost 1 base, with 12 bases spanning the gap. This CDR3 has 16 residues. Germline V gene lookup returns CDR1 SGHVS and CDR2 FNYEAQ. CDR3 residues: CASSPIGGSGANVLTF. For the CDR3, the DNA is TGTGCCAGCAGCCCCATTGGCGGGTCTGGGGCCAACGTCCTGACTTTC.

This sequence joins TRBV6-1 and TRBJ1-6; 7 bases line up with TRBD1. This CDR3 is 14 amino acids long. CDR1 and CDR2 (germline): MNHNS, SASEGT. With V trimmed by 2 bases and J by 7 bases, 2 bases remained unmatched. CDR3 bases: TGTGCCAGCAGTGAAAGGGACAGCAATTCACCCCTCCACTTT. This codes for CASSERDSNSPLHF.

The chain combines TRBV9 with TRBJ2-5; TRBD2 agrees at 9 bases. This CDR3 is built from 16 residues. Germline CDR1 SGDLS, CDR2 YYNGEE. Trimming at V came to 0 bases and at J to 4 bases, leaving 7 bases not matched to a gene. This CDR3 is CASSVGLAGGRETQYF. Here the CDR3 DNA reads TGTGCCAGCAGCGTAGGGCTGGCGGGGGGGCGAGAGACCCAGTACTTC.

The V call is TRBV5-1, the J call TRBJ2-5, with a tentative D call TRBD1 (7 bases). This CDR3 contains 14 residues. V lost 2 bases to trimming and J lost 2 bases, with 10 bases between them. In germline, CDR1 is SGHRS, CDR2 YFSETQ. The CDR3 nucleotides are TGCGCCAGCAGCTTTTCAGGGGGGCAAGAGACCCAGTACTTC. Translated, it gives CASSFSGGQETQYF.

This clone was seen just once. This sequence joins TRBV3-1 (or the pseudogene TRBV3-2) and TRBJ2-3; 8 positions match TRBD1. The CDR3 loop spans 16 amino acids. The J segment lost 3 bases and the V segment lost 0 bases, leaving 5 bases of the junction unmatched. Germline-derived CDR1 and CDR2 are LGHDT and YNNKEL (reference sequence). The DNA for the CDR3 is TGTGCCAGCAGCCAAGATCCCACAGGGGGGACAGATACGCAGTATTTT. It specifies CASSQDPTGGTDTQYF.

This rearrangement joins TRBV11-2 to TRBJ2-1, with a tentative D call TRBD2 (6 bases). There are 16 residues in the CDR3. V gave up 0 bases and J gave up 4 bases, with 13 bases separating them. Germline loops: CDR1 SGHAT, CDR2 FQNNGV. The CDR3 loop reads CASSLERGREYNEQFF. CDR3 nucleotides: TGTGCCAGCAGCTTAGAGCGAGGCCGGGAGTACAATGAGCAGTTCTTC.

This clone occurred a few times. The chain has TRBV7-2 and TRBJ2-2, with D tentatively TRBD2 (5 bases). The V gene lost 0 bases and the J gene lost 6 bases, with 11 bases spanning the gap. CDR1 is SGHTA and CDR2 is FQGNSA in the germline V gene. The CDR3 sequence is 15 residues long. The CDR3 region has the DNA TGTGCCAGCAGCTTAGCAGTCGGGATGGCCGGGGAGCTGTTTTTT. This sequence encodes CASSLAVGMAGELFF.

The chain combines TRBV19 with TRBJ1-2, with TRBD1 identical over 7 bases. Germline V lookup: CDR1 LNHDA, CDR2 SQIVND (reference sequence). The CDR3 has 12 residues. Germline trimming cut 10 bases from V and 7 bases from J; bases unmatched to any gene: 9. The CDR3, as DNA: TGTGCCATCCGAGACAGGGTCGTTGGCTACACCTTC. It is translated as CAIRDRVVGYTF.

The V call is TRBV5-4, the J call TRBJ2-7, with D possibly TRBD2 on 6 matching bases. V was shortened by 4 bases and J by 3 bases, with 11 bases between the two germline ends. Germline V gene sequence: CDR1 SGHNT, CDR2 YYREEE (reference sequence). The CDR3 covers 13 residues. This CDR3 is CASSRDSLYEQYF. CDR3 in DNA: TGTGCCAGCAGCCGGGACTCCCTCTACGAGCAGTACTTC.

The V gene is TRBV2, the J gene TRBJ2-7; D call uncertain. The germline CDR1 and CDR2 sequences are SNHLY and FYNNEI. Trimming removed 7 bases from V and 6 bases from J, with 10 bases in between. This CDR3 spans 11 amino acids. CDR3 sequence (DNA): TGTGCCAGCACCGTCATGCGCGAGCAGTACTTC. Translation: CASTVMREQYF.

The chain employs TRBV2 and TRBJ1-1; 7 positions match TRBD1. Trimming took 6 bases from V and 7 from J; bases not matched to a gene: 5. This CDR3 is built from 12 residues. Looked up from germline, CDR1 is SNHLY and CDR2 is FYNNEI. The CDR3 DNA sequence: TGTGCCAGCAGGGGGACAGTTATTGAAGCTTTCTTT. Its translation is CASRGTVIEAFF. Supplemented by reference TRBV2 and TRBJ1-1, the full variable domain reads EPEVTQTPSHQVTQMGQEVILRCVPISNHLYFYWYRQILGQKVEFLVSFYNNEISEKSEIFDDQFSVERPDGSNFTLKIRSTKLEDSAMYFCASRGTVIEAFFGQGTRLTVV.

This clone was seen only once. The rearrangement joins TRBV7-3 to TRBJ2-1, with 8 bases that match TRBD1. The CDR3 covers 13 residues. Germline CDR1 SGHTA, CDR2 FQGTGA. The V and J ends lost 3 bases and 6 bases, in that order; junction bases with no gene match: 1. CDR3 nucleotides: TGTGCCAGCAGCTTGGACAGGGCCAATGAGCAGTTCTTC. Residues: CASSLDRANEQFF.

J is TRBJ1-1 and V is TRBV19, with no clear D. The V and J ends lost 7 bases and 5 bases respectively, with 8 bases between them. This CDR3 has 11 amino acids. Germline CDR1 reads LNHDA; CDR2 reads SQIVND (reference sequence). In nucleotides, the CDR3 is TGTGCCAGTACCCGGTGGACTGAAGCTTTCTTT. Protein product: CASTRWTEAFF.

CDR3 bases: TGTGCCAGCAGCCCCCGGACAGGGCGCACAGATACGCAGTATTTT. The encoded protein is CASSPRTGRTDTQYF. The genes are TRBV7-2 and TRBJ2-3; 8 bases align to TRBD1. V was clipped by 5 bases and J by 1 base; unmatched bases: 5. This CDR3 has 15 amino acids. Germline CDR1 and CDR2: SGHTA and FQGNSA.